This TCR beta chain derives from a study of early T cells in non-severe SARS-CoV-2 infection. Individual cDNA molecules carried attached unique molecular identifiers. TCRdb recomputed calls from the 5' RACE reads with MiXCR, one row per CDR3 protein. The sample lists about 63,000 distinct CDR3 sequences; roughly 13% were seen once. V lost 3 bases, J lost 4 bases, and 11 bases lay in between. The germline V gene encodes CDR1 MRHNA and CDR2 SNTAGT. This CDR3 has 14 residues. The V call is TRBV6-4, the J call TRBJ2-3; D is unclear. Sequenced sample: whole blood. The sequence was obtained from an adult who was a healthcare worker with PCR-confirmed SARS-CoV-2 infection or an uninfected control (not recorded which). CDR3 DNA: TGTGCCAGCAGTGAGGTGGGCACTGCAGATACGCAGTATTTT. It yields the protein CASSEVGTADTQYF.